The 14 T cell receptor beta chains reported below all come from one sample, sequenced in a study of brain T cells in children with intractable seizures. This table comes from immunoSEQ multiplex PCR, and its TCRdb copy is limited to in-frame clones, with some not included. The sample contains just under 65,000 clones, roughly 95% of which appear only once. The input for sequencing was peripheral blood, taken at surgery. The source is a boy less than two years old with focal cortical dysplasia and intractable seizures.

This chain uses TRBV28 with TRBJ2-5, with TRBD2 matching 9 bases. CDR1 and CDR2 from the germline V gene are MDHEN and SYDVKM. This CDR3 region has 14 residues. V was pared by 5 bases and J by 5 bases, with 6 bases of the junction left unmatched. This CDR3 is CASSQGLAWETQYF. In DNA form, the CDR3 reads TGTGCCAGCAGTCAGGGACTAGCTTGGGAGACCCAGTACTTC.

V gene TRBV19 combines with J gene TRBJ1-1; D may be TRBD1 (5 bases). The length of the CDR3 is 15 residues. V was trimmed by 3 bases and J by 1 base, leaving 12 bases between them. Germline V gives CDR1 LNHDA, CDR2 SQIVND (reference sequence). The CDR3 region has the DNA TGTGCCAGTAGTATCTTGGACGGGGGGAACACTGAAGCTTTCTTT. Amino acid sequence: CASSILDGGNTEAFF.

The V and J genes are TRBV3-1 (or the pseudogene TRBV3-2) and TRBJ2-7, with TRBD1 matching over 7 bases. V shed 2 bases and J 2 bases; nucleotides not matched to a gene: 3. The germline gives CDR1 LGHDT, CDR2 YNNKEL (reference sequence). This CDR3 is built from 14 residues. Here the CDR3 DNA reads TGTGCCAGCAGCCAAACAGGGGTTCCCTACGAGCAGTACTTC. As protein: CASSQTGVPYEQYF.

The chain couples TRBV7-2 to TRBJ2-2; D tentatively fits TRBD1 or TRBD2 (5 bases each). This CDR3 is built from 15 residues. The V end lost 0 bases, the J end lost 2 bases, and 7 bases lay between the germline ends. Germline V lookup: CDR1 SGHTA, CDR2 FQGNSA. CDR3: CASSLAGPNTGELFF. The CDR3 bases are TGTGCCAGCAGCTTAGCGGGACCAAACACCGGGGAGCTGTTTTTT. The variable domain in full, completed from reference TRBV7-2 and TRBJ2-2, reads GAGVSQSPSNKVTEKGKDVELRCDPISGHTALYWYRQSLGQGLEFLIYFQGNSAPDKSGLPSDRFSAERTGGSVSTLTIQRTQQEDSAVYLCASSLAGPNTGELFFGEGSRLTVL.

V gene TRBV3-1 (or the pseudogene TRBV3-2) combines with J gene TRBJ1-4, with D possibly matching TRBD1 (5 bases). Germline CDR1 is LGHDT and CDR2 is YNNKEL (reference sequence). This CDR3 is built from 13 residues. V was clipped by 3 bases and J by 4 bases, with 6 bases between them. CDR3 DNA sequence: TGTGCCAGCAGCCAGGGGCGTAATGAAAAACTGTTTTTT. Encoded protein: CASSQGRNEKLFF.

CDR3 coding DNA: TGTGCCAGCAGCTCCTACCGGTACGAGCAGTACTTC. Translation gives CASSSYRYEQYF. The rearrangement uses TRBV28 and TRBJ2-7; D gene ambiguous. V shed 6 bases and J shed 4 bases, with 10 bases lying between them. The CDR3 spans 12 residues. Germline CDR1 MDHEN, CDR2 SYDVKM.

The V call is TRBV9, the J call TRBJ2-2; 12 bases match TRBD2. Germline trimming cut 0 bases from V and 2 bases from J; bases unmatched to any gene: 2. Germline V gene sequence: CDR1 SGDLS, CDR2 YYNGEE. This CDR3 has 17 residues. CDR3 sequence: CASSVGLAGANTGELFF. CDR3 in DNA: TGTGCCAGCAGCGTAGGACTAGCGGGAGCTAACACCGGGGAGCTGTTTTTT.

The genes are TRBV2 and TRBJ1-5, with D possibly matching TRBD1 (5 bases). The V end lost 7 bases, the J end lost 3 bases, and 10 bases lay between the germline ends. The CDR3 length is 13 residues. Per the germline V gene, CDR1 is SNHLY and CDR2 is FYNNEI. CDR3 nucleotide sequence: TGTGCCAGCACCAGGGAGGCCAATCAGCCCCAGCATTTT. This gives the protein CASTREANQPQHF.

The V gene is TRBV23-1, the J gene TRBJ1-1; TRBD1 is a possible D gene (6 bases). TRBV23-1 is identified as an open reading frame with a role that is uncertain. Trimming pared 0 bases from V and 6 bases from J, leaving 11 bases between. This CDR3 region has 14 residues. The DNA of the CDR3 is TGCGCCAGCAGTCAATCTACGGGACAAGCTGAAGCTTTCTTT. It is translated as CASSQSTGQAEAFF.

This sequence joins TRBV10-3 and TRBJ1-2; D is uncertain. The V gene's germline CDR1 is ENHRY and CDR2 SYGVKD. There are 14 residues in the CDR3. Between the trimmed V and J ends, which lost 7 bases and 1 base, there was a span of 13 bases. This CDR3 reads CAIKRGTLNYGYTF. CDR3 nucleotides: TGTGCCATCAAACGGGGAACTCTTAACTATGGCTACACCTTC.

V is TRBV5-1 and J is TRBJ1-1; TRBD1 might be the D (5 bases). CDR1 is SGHRS and CDR2 is YFSETQ in the germline V gene. The CDR3 totals 18 residues. V was clipped by 3 bases and J by 0 bases, with 21 bases between them. For the CDR3, the DNA is TGCGCCAGCAGCTCAGATCTCTATTCCAGGGTAGTGAACACTGAAGCTTTCTTT. As protein: CASSSDLYSRVVNTEAFF.

The J gene is TRBJ2-7, the V gene TRBV7-8; D is unclear. The germline CDR1 and CDR2 sequences are SGHVS and FQNEAQ. The CDR3 is 13 residues long. The V end was cut by 2 bases, the J end by 2 bases, with 7 bases between. The DNA of the CDR3 is TGTGCCAGCAGCTTAAGGGATACCTACGAGCAGTACTTC. Encoded protein: CASSLRDTYEQYF.

The rearrangement uses TRBV4-1 and TRBJ2-3; 9 nucleotides agree with TRBD2. Germline V gives CDR1 MGHRA, CDR2 YSYEKL. This CDR3 is 14 amino acids long. With V trimmed by 6 bases and J by 6 bases, 7 bases remained unmatched. Here the CDR3 reads CASRLAGVGDTQYF. The CDR3 nucleotides are TGCGCCAGCAGGTTAGCGGGAGTAGGTGATACGCAGTATTTT.

This chain connects TRBV2 to TRBJ1-2; a weak D match, TRBD1 (6 bases). Deletions cut 5 bases from V and 2 bases from J, with 9 bases between. This CDR3 is 13 amino acids long. CDR1 and CDR2 (germline): SNHLY, FYNNEI. This CDR3 reads CASSLQGNYGYTF. The CDR3 bases are TGTGCCAGCAGTCTTCAGGGGAACTATGGCTACACCTTC.